These 10 T cell receptor beta chains share one sample of origin, sequenced in a study of T cells after yellow fever vaccination. TCRdb re-analysed the 5' RACE reads in MiXCR, keeping a single row per CDR3 protein. The sample yields around 300,000 distinct CDR3 sequences, 10% to 15% seen once. Sequencing was performed on CD4+ T cells sorted from PBMCs, taken 45 days after the yellow fever booster vaccination. The receptors derive from a young man who received the YFV17D yellow fever vaccine.

This clonotype was found a few times. The V call is TRBV5-1, the J call TRBJ1-5; tentative D call: TRBD1 (5 bases). Between the trimmed V and J ends, which lost 4 bases and 4 bases, there was a span of 15 bases. Per the germline V gene, CDR1 is SGHRS and CDR2 is YFSETQ. The CDR3 is 15 residues long. The CDR3 DNA is TGCGCCAGCAGCAAGATATCGGGGGATAATCAGCCCCAGCATTTT. This translates into CASSKISGDNQPQHF.

This clonotype occurred many times. The chain uses TRBV11-3 and TRBJ1-1; tentatively, D is TRBD1 (5 bases). The CDR3 totals 16 residues. Trimming took 1 base from V and 5 from J, leaving 17 bases between them. Looked up from germline, CDR1 is SGHNT and CDR2 is YENEEA. The CDR3 here is CASSLVMGQRRTEAFF. The CDR3 DNA is TGTGCCAGCAGCTTAGTCATGGGGCAGAGAAGGACTGAAGCTTTCTTT.

This sequence joins TRBV12-3 or TRBV12-4 and TRBJ1-1; D unresolved. V lost 7 bases to trimming and J lost 8 bases, with 14 bases between them. CDR3 size: 12 residues. CDR3 bases: TGTGCCAGCATAGGTATAGGTCGGGAAGCTTTCTTT. Translating it yields CASIGIGREAFF.

This clonotype was seen more than once but under ten times. The chain couples TRBV5-1 to TRBJ2-5, with 12 positions matching TRBD1. The CDR3 is 15 amino acids. Germline trimming cut 4 bases from V and 3 bases from J; bases unmatched to any gene: 4. The germline V gene encodes CDR1 SGHRS and CDR2 YFSETQ. This chain's CDR3 is CASSPGQGAKETQYF. The DNA of the CDR3 is TGCGCCAGCAGCCCGGGACAGGGGGCGAAAGAGACCCAGTACTTC.

This rearrangement joins TRBV10-3 to TRBJ2-4; 14 bases fit TRBD2. This CDR3 region has 15 residues. V lost 5 bases, J lost 6 bases, and 3 bases stayed unmatched. The V gene's germline CDR1 is ENHRY and CDR2 SYGVKD. CDR3 nucleotide sequence: TGTGCCATCAGTCCCGGGACTAGCGGGAGAAACATTCAGTACTTC. It encodes CAISPGTSGRNIQYF.

This clonotype was seen a few times. The rearrangement links TRBV6-5 to TRBJ2-3; 9 bases align to TRBD2. Germline V lookup: CDR1 MNHEY, CDR2 SVGAGI. The CDR3 extends over 16 amino acids. J was trimmed by 2 bases and V by 4 bases; bases with no gene match: 7. The CDR3, as DNA: TGTGCCAGCAGTTTCGGGATAGCGGGAGACACAGATACGCAGTATTTT. Amino acids: CASSFGIAGDTDTQYF.

V gene TRBV20-1 combines with J gene TRBJ2-1; 11 nucleotides line up with TRBD2. CDR1 DFQATT and CDR2 SNEGSKA come from the germline V gene (reference sequence). This CDR3 has 15 residues. With V trimmed by 5 bases and J by 10 bases, 13 bases remained unmatched. The CDR3 reads CSAGKASGRTLEQFF. CDR3 sequence (DNA): TGCAGTGCTGGAAAAGCTAGCGGGAGGACGTTGGAGCAGTTCTTC.

V is TRBV20-1 and J is TRBJ2-3; no definite D call. The germline V gene encodes CDR1 DFQATT and CDR2 SNEGSKA (reference sequence). The CDR3 totals 14 residues. V shed 6 bases and J shed 3 bases, with 16 bases lying between them. In DNA form, the CDR3 reads TGCAGTGCCTCCGACCCCCGGGCGACAGATACGCAGTATTTT. As protein: CSASDPRATDTQYF.

This chain joins TRBV15 and TRBJ2-5; possibly TRBD1 or TRBD2 for D (5 bases each). V lost 5 bases and J 7 bases, leaving 17 bases between the germline ends. The CDR3 length is 14 residues. Per the germline V gene, CDR1 is LNHNV and CDR2 is YYDKDF (reference sequence). The CDR3 sequence is CATSFGTLEGTQYF. CDR3 sequence (DNA): TGTGCCACCAGCTTTGGGACCTTAGAAGGGACCCAGTACTTC.

The chain has TRBV20-1 and TRBJ2-5, with 9 bases fitting TRBD1. CDR3 length: 14 residues. Germline CDR1 reads DFQATT; CDR2 reads SNEGSKA (reference sequence). The V and J ends lost 6 bases and 5 bases, in that order; junction bases with no gene match: 10. CDR3 residues: CSANRDRAQETQYF. CDR3 DNA: TGCAGTGCGAACCGGGACAGGGCGCAGGAGACCCAGTACTTC.